Listed below are T cell receptor beta chains from one sample, sequenced in a study of CD8 T cells in ankylosing spondylitis. TCRdb re-called the 5' RACE reads through MiXCR, storing one row per CDR3 protein. The table lists about 360,000 distinct CDR3 sequences, 14% to 15% of them singletons. The sample consisted of blood, either unsorted or a sorted T cell fraction (not recorded which). The receptors were sampled from a male donor with ankylosing spondylitis or in good health (not recorded which). CDR3s include the opening cysteine and the closing phenylalanine or tryptophan. The D gene is left open where the match is weak. Part of the rows lack a size; the others show once, few, many or a class for expanded clones.

>TRBD2|TRBJ2-1|NA|TRBV27
CASSKTGLAGVGEQFF
TGTGCCAGCAGTAAAACGGGACTAGCGGGGGTGGGTGAGCAGTTCTTC
>TRBD2|TRBJ2-1|few|TRBV5-1
CASSQLAGGPYEQFF
TGCGCCAGCAGTCAACTAGCGGGAGGGCCGTATGAGCAGTTCTTC
>TRBD1|TRBJ1-1|NA|TRBV5-1
CASTGQLGTEAFF
TGCGCCAGCACGGGACAGTTGGGCACTGAAGCTTTCTTT
>NA|TRBJ2-3|NA|TRBV11-3
CASSFVRGTDTQYF
TGTGCCAGCAGCTTTGTTAGGGGCACAGATACGCAGTATTTT
>TRBD1|TRBJ1-2|few|TRBV12-3/TRBV12-4
CASRRTGGYTF
TGTGCCAGCAGGAGGACAGGGGGCTACACCTTC
>NA|TRBJ1-1|many|TRBV5-1
CASSFGGDTEAFF
TGCGCCAGCAGCTTCGGTGGGGACACTGAAGCTTTCTTT
>NA|TRBJ1-1|NA|TRBV20-1
CSAREKQHTEAFF
TGCAGTGCTAGAGAGAAGCAGCACACTGAAGCTTTCTTT
>TRBD2|TRBJ2-3|NA|TRBV3-1
CASSQDGAGATDTQYF
TGTGCCAGCAGCCAAGATGGAGCGGGGGCCACAGATACGCAGTATTTT
>NA|TRBJ1-2|few|TRBV7-8
CASSRAGSNYGYTF
TGTGCCAGCAGCCGGGCGGGGTCTAACTATGGCTACACCTTC
>NA|TRBJ2-2|NA|TRBV11-2
CASSSPRGNTGELFF
TGTGCCAGCAGCTCCCCCCGGGGTAACACCGGGGAGCTGTTTTTT
>TRBD1|TRBJ1-1|few|TRBV5-1
CASSLVAGGDTEAFF
TGCGCCAGCAGCTTGGTGGCAGGGGGGGACACTGAAGCTTTCTTT
>NA|TRBJ2-6|many|TRBV29-1
CSVRQANVLTF
TGCAGCGTTAGGCAGGCCAACGTCCTGACTTTC
>NA|TRBJ1-2|NA|TRBV5-1
CASSLVEGGYGYTF
TGCGCCAGCAGCTTGGTGGAGGGCGGCTATGGCTACACCTTC
>NA|TRBJ1-5|NA|TRBV10-3
CAISEYREGQPQHF
TGTGCCATCAGTGAGTACAGGGAAGGTCAGCCCCAGCATTTT
>TRBD1|TRBJ1-1|few|TRBV9
CASSVVAGGTRGVTEAFF
TGTGCCAGCAGCGTAGTAGCAGGGGGGACCCGGGGGGTGACTGAAGCTTTCTTT
>NA|TRBJ2-7|NA|TRBV30
CAWSRQGYEQYF
TGTGCCTGGAGTCGGCAAGGGTACGAGCAGTACTTC
>NA|TRBJ2-5|NA|TRBV10-3
CAISWGPSYQETQYF
TGTGCCATCAGTTGGGGGCCTTCGTACCAAGAGACCCAGTACTTC
>NA|TRBJ1-1|NA|TRBV20-1
CSAPRGEREAFF
TGCAGTGCCCCGAGGGGCGAACGTGAAGCTTTCTTT
>NA|TRBJ2-7|NA|TRBV2
CASSFSTRRYF
TGTGCCAGCAGTTTCAGTACCAGGCGGTACTTC
>NA|TRBJ2-5|few|TRBV29-1
CSVGAFEVQGTQYF
TGCAGCGTTGGTGCTTTCGAAGTCCAGGGGACCCAGTACTTC
>NA|TRBJ2-1|many|TRBV7-6
CASSTATLFDYNEQFF
TGTGCCAGCTCAACCGCGACTCTTTTCGACTACAATGAGCAGTTCTTC
>NA|TRBJ1-6|few|TRBV20-1
CSASKGTVGNSPLHF
TGCAGTGCTAGTAAGGGTACGGTGGGTAATTCACCCCTCCACTTT
>TRBD2|TRBJ2-5|few|TRBV4-1
CASSQPLAGGDQETQYF
TGCGCCAGCAGCCAACCCCTAGCGGGGGGAGACCAAGAGACCCAGTACTTC
>NA|TRBJ2-5|NA|TRBV6-6
CASSYSSSLQYF
TGTGCCAGCAGTTACTCGAGCTCGCTCCAGTACTTC
>NA|TRBJ2-7|few|TRBV6-5
CASSLNFRGPYEQYF
TGTGCCAGCAGTTTAAACTTCCGGGGCCCCTACGAGCAGTACTTC
>NA|TRBJ2-5|NA|TRBV9
CASSVGPSGETQYF
TGTGCCAGCAGCGTAGGACCATCAGGGGAGACCCAGTACTTC
>NA|TRBJ1-5|many|TRBV11-2
CASSLDGHSNQPQHF
TGTGCCAGCAGCTTAGACGGTCATAGCAATCAGCCCCAGCATTTT
>TRBD2|TRBJ2-3|few|TRBV5-5
CASSFSGSRTDTQYF
TGTGCCAGCAGTTTTAGCGGGAGTAGGACAGATACGCAGTATTTT
>TRBD1|TRBJ1-1|few|TRBV20-1
CSPSGTGGTEAFF
TGCAGTCCATCCGGGACAGGGGGCACTGAAGCTTTCTTT
>NA|TRBJ1-1|NA|TRBV27
CASSLWGGRGMNTEAFF
TGTGCCAGCAGTTTATGGGGGGGTAGAGGCATGAACACTGAAGCTTTCTTT
>NA|TRBJ1-1|few|TRBV12-3/TRBV12-4
CASSRWYTEAFF
TGTGCCAGCAGCAGGTGGTACACTGAAGCTTTCTTT
>NA|TRBJ2-7|few|TRBV5-1
CASSLEWVPLGYEQYF
TGCGCCAGCAGCTTGGAGTGGGTTCCCCTGGGCTACGAGCAGTACTTC
>NA|TRBJ2-7|few|TRBV7-8
CASSYRTADEQYF
TGTGCCAGCAGCTACCGGACTGCGGACGAGCAGTACTTC
>NA|TRBJ1-1|NA|TRBV18
CASSPPGMMNTEAFF
TGTGCCAGCTCACCACCAGGGATGATGAACACTGAAGCTTTCTTT
>NA|TRBJ2-5|NA|TRBV29-1
CSVEAPRGGGETQYF
TGCAGCGTTGAAGCCCCTAGGGGTGGTGGGGAGACCCAGTACTTC
>NA|TRBJ2-5|NA|TRBV5-1
CASSWRTGTAQETQYF
TGCGCCAGCAGCTGGAGAACCGGGACGGCCCAAGAGACCCAGTACTTC
>NA|TRBJ2-3|many|TRBV12-3/TRBV12-4
CASSLRDLSTDTQYF
TGTGCCAGCAGTCTCCGGGACTTGAGCACAGATACGCAGTATTTT
>NA|TRBJ2-3|few|TRBV11-2
CASSLHLKGATDTQYF
TGTGCCAGCAGCCTCCACCTGAAGGGCGCCACAGATACGCAGTATTTT
>TRBD2|TRBJ2-3|few|TRBV19
CASSASGKVRDTQYF
TGTGCCAGTAGCGCTAGCGGGAAAGTGAGGGATACGCAGTATTTT
>NA|TRBJ1-2|few|TRBV15
CATSSQLDSYGYTF
TGTGCCACCAGCAGCCAACTGGACAGCTATGGCTACACCTTC
>TRBD1|TRBJ2-7|NA|TRBV5-1
CASSPGQVRYEQYF
TGCGCCAGCAGCCCCGGACAGGTCAGGTACGAGCAGTACTTC
>TRBD1|TRBJ2-5|few|TRBV29-1
CSVTEDRTNQETQYF
TGCAGCGTGACCGAGGACAGGACCAACCAAGAGACCCAGTACTTC
>NA|TRBJ1-5|few|TRBV5-1
CASSLVGGEITPQHF
TGCGCCAGCAGCTTGGTAGGCGGGGAGATTACTCCCCAGCATTTT
>TRBD1|TRBJ2-5|once|TRBV9
CASSVSTAGGRETQYF
TGTGCCAGCAGCGTATCGACGGCAGGGGGCAGGGAGACCCAGTACTTC
>NA|TRBJ2-1|few|TRBV7-8
CASSLRGQPEQFF
TGTGCCAGCAGCTTACGGGGCCAGCCTGAGCAGTTCTTC
>TRBD1|TRBJ2-3|NA|TRBV7-2
CASSPTGARTDTQYF
TGTGCCAGCAGCCCAACAGGGGCCCGCACAGATACGCAGTATTTT
>NA|TRBJ2-5|many|TRBV2
CASRQGGETQYF
TGTGCCAGCAGACAGGGAGGGGAGACCCAGTACTTC
>TRBD1|TRBJ2-5|NA|TRBV6-1
CATLWQGALRETQYF
TGTGCCACCCTTTGGCAGGGGGCGTTAAGGGAGACCCAGTACTTC
>NA|TRBJ2-3|few|TRBV27
CASAVLDLTSTDTQYF
TGTGCCAGCGCCGTCCTCGACCTGACTAGCACAGATACGCAGTATTTT
>NA|TRBJ2-2|NA|TRBV20-1
CSARGGGASTGELFF
TGCAGTGCTAGGGGAGGAGGGGCCAGCACCGGGGAGCTGTTTTTT
>NA|TRBJ2-5|NA|TRBV15
CATSRGETQYF
TGTGCCACCAGCAGAGGAGAGACCCAGTACTTC
>TRBD2|TRBJ2-3|NA|TRBV6-1
CASSPRLAGAPGTQYF
TGTGCCAGCAGTCCTAGACTAGCGGGGGCCCCGGGGACGCAGTATTTT
>NA|TRBJ2-3|few|TRBV5-1
CASKIPGGTDTQYF
TGCGCCAGCAAAATTCCAGGGGGCACAGATACGCAGTATTTT
>TRBD1|TRBJ1-1|NA|TRBV4-2
CASSPGQGTEGNTEAFF
TGTGCCAGCAGCCCGGGACAGGGGACGGAAGGAAACACTGAAGCTTTCTTT
>NA|TRBJ2-3|many|TRBV4-1
CASSQKAREGSTDTQYF
TGCGCCAGCAGCCAAAAGGCCCGTGAGGGCAGCACAGATACGCAGTATTTT
>TRBD2|TRBJ2-1|once|TRBV5-6
CASSTGLEVYNEQFF
TGTGCCAGCAGCACGGGACTAGAGGTGTACAATGAGCAGTTCTTC
>NA|TRBJ1-4|few|TRBV6-1
CASNRAATNEKLFF
TGTGCCAGCAACCGAGCTGCAACTAATGAAAAACTGTTTTTT
>NA|TRBJ2-6|NA|TRBV12-3/TRBV12-4
CASTPQGYGANVLTF
TGTGCCAGCACCCCCCAGGGCTATGGGGCCAACGTCCTGACTTTC
>TRBD1|TRBJ2-3|NA|TRBV11-2
CASSLEGQMGSPRLDTQYF
TGTGCCAGCAGCTTAGAGGGACAGATGGGTAGCCCTCGTCTGGATACGCAGTATTTT
>TRBD2|TRBJ2-1|few|TRBV2
CASSEGRGASYNEQFF
TGTGCCAGCAGTGAAGGGCGGGGGGCCTCCTACAATGAGCAGTTCTTC